This T cell receptor beta chain was captured in a study of neurological immune-mediated disorders. Regarding the study as a whole: Levels of TCR clonal expansion peaked in HTLV-1-associated myelopathy and reached their lowest in multiple sclerosis, under those of healthy controls.

Synthesis of cDNA was carried out by template-switch 5'RACE. The reaction used 10-nucleotide random UMIs. Every sequencing run drew on 15-18 subjects and yielded over 160 million TCR-beta sequences. MiXCR, run by TCRdb on the 5' RACE reads, gives a single entry per CDR3 protein. The data show nearly 45,000 distinct CDR3 sequences, with around a fifth seen just once and 3.5% to 5% held by the top ten. Per the germline V gene, CDR1 is LGHDT and CDR2 is YNNKEL (reference sequence). V was clipped by 4 bases and J by 3 bases; unmatched bases: 4. The CDR3 sequence is 14 residues long. As regards this clonotype: Its specificity is unknown.

Time point indicated: technical triplicate 3. This sequence joins TRBV3-1 and TRBJ2-7, with 9 bases fitting TRBD1. Sequencing was performed on PBMCs. The clonotype was recovered from a man aged 55 to 70 with HTLV-1-associated myelopathy (HAM/TSP). In DNA form, the CDR3 reads TGTGCCAGCAGCCTGGGACAGGGCGACTACGAGCAGTACTTC. This sequence encodes CASSLGQGDYEQYF.